Sequencing of this T cell receptor beta chain was carried out in a study of blood T cells in healthy people across ages. With V trimmed by 0 bases and J by 8 bases, 7 bases remained unmatched. This CDR3 is built from 15 residues. The germline gives CDR1 SQVTM, CDR2 ANQGSEA. Primed by a sample-barcoded 5' primer and a J-beta primer mix, a second PCR proceeded for 7 to 11 cycles. TCRdb passed the 5' RACE reads through MiXCR, listing each CDR3 protein once. This table holds some 1.5 million distinct CDR3 sequences, 28% found once. The clonotype was recovered from a woman in her 30s in good health. V gene TRBV29-1 combines with J gene TRBJ1-2; 12 nucleotides line up with TRBD1. The sequencing sample was made of blood. CDR3 coding DNA: TGCAGCGTTGAAGATGGGACAGGGGGCGCAAAGGGCTACACCTTC. It encodes CSVEDGTGGAKGYTF.